One T cell receptor (beta chain) is described in this entry. Its antigen is as yet unknown. The CDR3 has 15 amino acids. V lost 3 bases and J 4 bases, leaving 13 bases between the germline ends. Germline CDR1 and CDR2: KGHSH and LQKENI. Method: immunoSEQ multiplex PCR; TCRdb's copy keeps in-frame clones and lacks some. This sample yields fewer than 200,000 clones, of which approximately 90% are seen a single time; approximately 4.2% belongs to the top ten. The data were taken from a study of T cell responses to AZD1222 COVID-19 vaccine. Study-wide findings and caveats: The CD4 TCRs associated with vaccination extended across spike and predominated at 160-218 and 743-854.

This receptor was taken from an adult who received the MenACWY meningococcal vaccine as a control. Specimen: peripheral blood, collected 28 days after the second dose of the MenACWY control vaccine. J is TRBJ1-3 and V is TRBV18, with D perhaps TRBD1 (6 bases). In DNA form, the CDR3 reads TGTGCCAGCTCACCGCAGGGGCCGAGGGGAAACACCATATATTTT. Its protein product is CASSPQGPRGNTIYF.